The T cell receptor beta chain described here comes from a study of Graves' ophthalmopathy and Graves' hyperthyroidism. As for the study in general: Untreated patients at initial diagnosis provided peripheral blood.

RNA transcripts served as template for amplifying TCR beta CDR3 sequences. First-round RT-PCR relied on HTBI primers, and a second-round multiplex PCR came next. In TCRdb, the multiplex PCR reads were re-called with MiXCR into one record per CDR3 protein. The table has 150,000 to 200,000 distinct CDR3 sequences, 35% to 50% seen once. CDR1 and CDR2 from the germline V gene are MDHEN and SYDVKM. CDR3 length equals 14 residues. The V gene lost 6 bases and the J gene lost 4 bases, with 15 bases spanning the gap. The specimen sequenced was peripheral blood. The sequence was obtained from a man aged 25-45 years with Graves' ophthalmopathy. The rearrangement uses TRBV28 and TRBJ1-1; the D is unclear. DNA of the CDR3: TGTGCCAGCAGACAGATAAGGCATGGCACTGAAGCTTTCTTT. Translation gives CASRQIRHGTEAFF.